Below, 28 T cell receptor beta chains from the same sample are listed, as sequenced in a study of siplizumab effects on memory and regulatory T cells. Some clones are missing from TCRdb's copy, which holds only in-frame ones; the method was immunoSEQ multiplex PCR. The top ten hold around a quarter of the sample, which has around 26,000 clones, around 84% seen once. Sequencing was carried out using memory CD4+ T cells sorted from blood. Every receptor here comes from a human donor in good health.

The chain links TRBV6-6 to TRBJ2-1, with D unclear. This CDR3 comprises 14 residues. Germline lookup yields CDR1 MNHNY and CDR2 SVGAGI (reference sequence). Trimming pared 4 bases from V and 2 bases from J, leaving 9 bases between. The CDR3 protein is CASSFPGTYNEQFF. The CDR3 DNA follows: TGTGCCAGCAGTTTCCCCGGTACCTACAATGAGCAGTTCTTC.

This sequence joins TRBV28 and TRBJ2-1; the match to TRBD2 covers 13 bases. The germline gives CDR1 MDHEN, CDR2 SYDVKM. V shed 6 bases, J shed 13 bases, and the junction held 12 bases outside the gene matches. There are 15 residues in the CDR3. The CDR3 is CASSTLAGGPPLQFF. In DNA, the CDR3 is TGTGCCAGCAGCACACTAGCGGGAGGGCCCCCCCTCCAGTTCTTC.

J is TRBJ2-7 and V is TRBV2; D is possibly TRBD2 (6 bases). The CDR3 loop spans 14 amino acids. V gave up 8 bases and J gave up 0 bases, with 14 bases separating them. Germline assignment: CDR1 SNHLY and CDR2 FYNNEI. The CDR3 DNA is TGTGCCAGCTCCCGGGACTCCTACTCCTACGAGCAGTACTTC. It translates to CASSRDSYSYEQYF.

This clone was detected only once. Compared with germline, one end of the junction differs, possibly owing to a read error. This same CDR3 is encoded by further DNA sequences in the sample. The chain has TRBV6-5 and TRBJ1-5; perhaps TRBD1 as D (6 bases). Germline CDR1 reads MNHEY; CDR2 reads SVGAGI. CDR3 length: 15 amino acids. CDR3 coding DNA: TGTGCCAGCAGTACCGGTGGGAGACGAGGACAGCCTCAGCATTTT. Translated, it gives CASSTGGRRGQPQHF.

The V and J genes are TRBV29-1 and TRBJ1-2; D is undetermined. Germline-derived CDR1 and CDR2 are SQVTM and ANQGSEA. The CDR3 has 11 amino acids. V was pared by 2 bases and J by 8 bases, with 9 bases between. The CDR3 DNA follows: TGCAGCGTTGAATGGTACGGCGGCTACACCTTC. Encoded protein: CSVEWYGGYTF.

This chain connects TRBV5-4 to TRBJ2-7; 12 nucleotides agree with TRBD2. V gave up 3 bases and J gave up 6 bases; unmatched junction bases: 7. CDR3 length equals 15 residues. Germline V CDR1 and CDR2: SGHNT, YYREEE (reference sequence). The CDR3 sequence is CASSSRLAGEVEQYF. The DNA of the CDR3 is TGTGCCAGCAGCTCCCGACTAGCGGGAGAGGTCGAGCAGTACTTC.

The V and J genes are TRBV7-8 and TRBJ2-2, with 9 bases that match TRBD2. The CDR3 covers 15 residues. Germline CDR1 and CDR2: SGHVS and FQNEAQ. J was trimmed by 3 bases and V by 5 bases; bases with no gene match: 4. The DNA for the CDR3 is TGTGCCAGCAGCGATAGCGGGAGAGACACCGGGGAGCTGTTTTTT. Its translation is CASSDSGRDTGELFF. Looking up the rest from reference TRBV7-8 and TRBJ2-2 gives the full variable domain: GAGVSQSPRYKVAKRGQDVALRCDPISGHVSLFWYQQALGQGPEFLTYFQNEAQLDKSGLPSDRFFAERPEGSVSTLKIQRTQQEDSAVYLCASSDSGRDTGELFFGEGSRLTVL.

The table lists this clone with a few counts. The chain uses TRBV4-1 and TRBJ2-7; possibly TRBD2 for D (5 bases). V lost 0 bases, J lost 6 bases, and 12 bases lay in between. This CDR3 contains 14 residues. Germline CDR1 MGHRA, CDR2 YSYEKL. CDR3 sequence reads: CASSQEYPGTEQYF. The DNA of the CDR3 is TGCGCCAGCAGCCAAGAGTATCCGGGAACCGAGCAGTACTTC.

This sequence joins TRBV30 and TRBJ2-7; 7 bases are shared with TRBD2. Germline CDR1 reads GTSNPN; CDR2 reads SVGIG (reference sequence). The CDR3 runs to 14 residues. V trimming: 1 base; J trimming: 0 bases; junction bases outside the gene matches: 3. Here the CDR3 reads CAWSGGGSSYEQYF. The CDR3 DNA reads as TGTGCCTGGAGTGGAGGCGGGAGCTCCTACGAGCAGTACTTC.

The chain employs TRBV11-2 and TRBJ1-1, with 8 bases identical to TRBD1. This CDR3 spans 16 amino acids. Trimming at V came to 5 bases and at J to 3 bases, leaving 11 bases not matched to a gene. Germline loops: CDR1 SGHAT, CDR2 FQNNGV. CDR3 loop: CASSPEARGQDTEAFF. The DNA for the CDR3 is TGTGCCAGCAGCCCCGAAGCCAGGGGGCAGGACACTGAAGCTTTCTTT.

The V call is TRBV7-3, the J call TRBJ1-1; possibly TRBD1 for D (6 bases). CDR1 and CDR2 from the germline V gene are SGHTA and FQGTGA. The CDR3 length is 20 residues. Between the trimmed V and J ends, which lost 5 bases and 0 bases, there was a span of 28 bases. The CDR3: CASSPWATRTVRGMNTEAFF. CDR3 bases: TGTGCCAGCAGCCCCTGGGCTACAAGGACAGTTCGTGGCATGAACACTGAAGCTTTCTTT.

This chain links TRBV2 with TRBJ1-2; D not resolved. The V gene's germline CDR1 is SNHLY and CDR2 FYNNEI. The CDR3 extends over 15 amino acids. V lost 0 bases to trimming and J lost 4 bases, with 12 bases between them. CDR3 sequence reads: CASSEAHGEGYGYTF. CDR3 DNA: TGTGCCAGCAGTGAAGCGCATGGGGAGGGCTATGGCTACACCTTC.

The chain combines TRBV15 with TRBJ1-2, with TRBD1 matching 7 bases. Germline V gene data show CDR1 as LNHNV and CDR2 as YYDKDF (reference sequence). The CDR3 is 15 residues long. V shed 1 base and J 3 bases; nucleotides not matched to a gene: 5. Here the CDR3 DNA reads TGTGCCACCAGCAGAGCGGGACAGATCTACTATGGCTACACCTTC. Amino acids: CATSRAGQIYYGYTF.

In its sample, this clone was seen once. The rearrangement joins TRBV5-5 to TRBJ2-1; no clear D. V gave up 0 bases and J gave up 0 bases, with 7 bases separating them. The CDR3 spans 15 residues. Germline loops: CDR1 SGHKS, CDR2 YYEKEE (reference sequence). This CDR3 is CASSLDRPSYNEQFF. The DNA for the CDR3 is TGTGCCAGCAGCTTGGACAGACCCTCCTACAATGAGCAGTTCTTC.

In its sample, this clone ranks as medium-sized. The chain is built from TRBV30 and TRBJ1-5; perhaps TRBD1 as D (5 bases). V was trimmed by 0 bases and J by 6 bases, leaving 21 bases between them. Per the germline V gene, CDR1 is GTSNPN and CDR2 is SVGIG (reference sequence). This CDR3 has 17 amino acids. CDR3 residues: CAWSVMPASGMTQPQHF. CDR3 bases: TGTGCCTGGAGTGTAATGCCCGCGTCAGGGATGACTCAGCCCCAGCATTTT.

CDR3 DNA: TGTGCCAGCAGCGGTCTGGTAGGGGTTCAAGAGACCCAGTACTTC. It codes for CASSGLVGVQETQYF. The rearrangement links TRBV21-1 to TRBJ2-5; TRBD1 is taken as the D call from the table, unchecked against the DNA. TRBV21-1 corresponds to a pseudogene. The CDR3 is 15 residues long.

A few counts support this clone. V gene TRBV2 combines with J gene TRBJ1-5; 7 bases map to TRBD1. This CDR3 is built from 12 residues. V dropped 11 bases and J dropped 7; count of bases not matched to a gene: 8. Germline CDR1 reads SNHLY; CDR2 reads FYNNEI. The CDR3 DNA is TGTGCCGCAGGGGGGGCAGGGCAGCCCCAGCATTTT. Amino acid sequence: CAAGGAGQPQHF.

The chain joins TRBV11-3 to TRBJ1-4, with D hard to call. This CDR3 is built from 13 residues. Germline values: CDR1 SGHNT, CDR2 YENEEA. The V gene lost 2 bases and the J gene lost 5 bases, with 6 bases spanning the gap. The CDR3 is CASSLYGNEKLFF. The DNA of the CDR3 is TGTGCCAGCAGCTTATATGGGAATGAAAAACTGTTTTTT. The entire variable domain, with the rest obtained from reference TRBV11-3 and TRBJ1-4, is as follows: EAGVVQSPRYKIIEKKQPVAFWCNPISGHNTLYWYLQNLGQGPELLIRYENEEAVDDSQLPKDRFSAERLKGVDSTLKIQPAELGDSAVYLCASSLYGNEKLFFGSGTQLSVL.

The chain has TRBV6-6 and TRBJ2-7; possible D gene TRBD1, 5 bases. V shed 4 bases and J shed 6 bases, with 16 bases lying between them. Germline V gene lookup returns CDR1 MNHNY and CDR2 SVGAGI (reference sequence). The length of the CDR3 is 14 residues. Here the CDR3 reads CASSSQQALREQYF. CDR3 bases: TGTGCCAGCAGTTCCCAACAGGCCCTCCGCGAGCAGTACTTC.

The CDR3 sequence is CASSQKTKQYF. In DNA form, the CDR3 reads TGTGCCAGCAGCCAGAAAACAAAGCAGTATTTT. The J gene is TRBJ2-3, the V gene TRBV14, with unresolved D. Germline V gene lookup returns CDR1 SGHDN and CDR2 FVKESK. V was cut by 3 bases and J by 11 bases, with 9 bases left in between. The CDR3 length is 11 residues.

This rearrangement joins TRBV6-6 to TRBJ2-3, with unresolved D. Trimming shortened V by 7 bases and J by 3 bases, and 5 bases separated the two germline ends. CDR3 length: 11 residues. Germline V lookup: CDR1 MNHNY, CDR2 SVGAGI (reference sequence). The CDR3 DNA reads TGTGCCAGCACATGGACAGATACGCAGTATTTT. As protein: CASTWTDTQYF.

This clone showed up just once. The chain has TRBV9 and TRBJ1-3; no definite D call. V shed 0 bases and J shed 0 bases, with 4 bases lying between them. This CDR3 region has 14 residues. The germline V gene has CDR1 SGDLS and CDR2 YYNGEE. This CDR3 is CASSVDPSGNTIYF. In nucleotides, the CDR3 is TGTGCCAGCAGCGTAGACCCCTCTGGAAACACCATATATTTT.

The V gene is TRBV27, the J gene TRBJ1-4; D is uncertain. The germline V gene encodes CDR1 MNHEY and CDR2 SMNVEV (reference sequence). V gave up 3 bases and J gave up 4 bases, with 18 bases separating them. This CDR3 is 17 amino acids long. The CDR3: CASSLVRSGGFNEKLFF. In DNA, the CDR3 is TGTGCCAGCAGTTTGGTTCGAAGTGGAGGGTTTAATGAAAAACTGTTTTTT.

The CDR3 loop reads CASSVEPDSSYEQYF. In DNA, the CDR3 is TGTGCCAGCAGCGTAGAGCCTGACAGCTCCTACGAGCAGTACTTC. The gene calls are TRBV9 and TRBJ2-7; a possible D gene is TRBD1 (5 bases). CDR3 length: 15 residues. Looked up from germline, CDR1 is SGDLS and CDR2 is YYNGEE. V lost 0 bases, J lost 0 bases, and 10 bases lay in between.

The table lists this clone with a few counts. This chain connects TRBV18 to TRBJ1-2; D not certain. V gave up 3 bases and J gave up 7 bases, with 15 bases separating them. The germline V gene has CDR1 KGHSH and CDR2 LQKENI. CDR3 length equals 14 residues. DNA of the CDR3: TGTGCCAGCTCACCCTCAGTGTCGCTAGGTGGCTACACCTTC. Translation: CASSPSVSLGGYTF.

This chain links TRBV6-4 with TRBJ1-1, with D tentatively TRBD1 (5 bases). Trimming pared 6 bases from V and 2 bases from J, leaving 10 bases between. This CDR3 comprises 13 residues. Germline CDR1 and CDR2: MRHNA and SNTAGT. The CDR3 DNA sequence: TGTGCCAGCAGGGGAGACAGAAACACTGAAGCTTTCTTT. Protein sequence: CASRGDRNTEAFF.

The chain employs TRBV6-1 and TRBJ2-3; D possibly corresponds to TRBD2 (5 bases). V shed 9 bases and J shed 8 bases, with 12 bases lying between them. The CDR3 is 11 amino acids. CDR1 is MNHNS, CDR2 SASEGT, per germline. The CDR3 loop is CASATAGTQYF. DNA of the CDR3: TGTGCCAGTGCAACCGCGGGTACGCAGTATTTT.

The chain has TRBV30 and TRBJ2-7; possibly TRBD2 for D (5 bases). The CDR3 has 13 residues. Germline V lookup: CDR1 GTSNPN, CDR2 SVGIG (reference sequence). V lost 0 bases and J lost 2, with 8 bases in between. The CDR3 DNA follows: TGTGCCTGGAGTGTCAAGGGAGCCTACGAGCAGTACTTC. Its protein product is CAWSVKGAYEQYF.